These 27 T cell receptor beta chains were sequenced from one sample in a study of cytomegalovirus exposure and HLA in healthy donors. Libraries were prepared by immunoSEQ multiplex PCR; TCRdb keeps only in-frame clonotypes and omits some of them. The sample shows some 49,000 clones, around nine tenths of them seen only once. The sequenced sample consisted of PBMCs. The receptors stem from a man between 18 and 35 years old in good health and CMV-seronegative.

V and J are TRBV5-1 and TRBJ1-2, with D maybe TRBD1 (5 bases). The CDR3 sequence is 13 residues long. In germline, CDR1 is SGHRS, CDR2 YFSETQ. The V and J ends lost 0 bases and 8 bases respectively, with 11 bases between them. In DNA, the CDR3 is TGCGCCAGCAGCTTGGAAGGGGCCGGGGGCTACACCTTC. Protein sequence: CASSLEGAGGYTF.

J is TRBJ2-7 and V is TRBV27, with 12 bases aligning to TRBD2. From germline, CDR1 is MNHEY and CDR2 SMNVEV (reference sequence). This CDR3 has 15 residues. The junction had 5 bases not matched to a gene; V was cut back by 6 bases and J by 2 bases. The CDR3 is CASRRTSGNTYEQYF. The CDR3 nucleotides are TGTGCCAGCAGGAGGACTAGCGGGAACACCTACGAGCAGTACTTC.

The gene calls are TRBV5-4 and TRBJ2-7, with 8 bases identical to TRBD2. The CDR3 spans 15 residues. With V trimmed by 4 bases and J by 2 bases, 8 bases remained unmatched. The germline CDR1 and CDR2 sequences are SGHNT and YYREEE (reference sequence). The CDR3 spells CASSQVREGPYEQYF. CDR3 in DNA: TGTGCCAGCAGCCAGGTCCGGGAGGGCCCCTACGAGCAGTACTTC.

The chain couples TRBV28 to TRBJ1-1; D is perhaps TRBD1 (6 bases). The CDR3 runs to 15 residues. The germline CDR1 and CDR2 sequences are MDHEN and SYDVKM. V lost 7 bases and J lost 8, with 23 bases in between. The CDR3 DNA follows: TGTGCCAGCAATCCACATAGGGCATCTACAGGGGAAGCTTTCTTT. Protein: CASNPHRASTGEAFF.

This chain connects TRBV7-3 to TRBJ2-1, with D possibly TRBD2 on 6 matching bases. The CDR3 contains 15 residues. V was shortened by 0 bases and J by 2 bases, with 8 bases between the two germline ends. Looked up from germline, CDR1 is SGHTA and CDR2 is FQGTGA. CDR3 amino acids: CASSLTSGPYNEQFF. CDR3 coding DNA: TGTGCCAGCAGCTTAACTAGCGGACCCTACAATGAGCAGTTCTTC.

The V gene is TRBV19, the J gene TRBJ1-2; a possible D gene is TRBD1 (5 bases). The CDR3 has 12 residues. Trimming took 5 bases from V and 2 from J, leaving 6 bases between them. Germline CDR1 reads LNHDA; CDR2 reads SQIVND (reference sequence). CDR3 sequence reads: CASSYRNYGYTF. The CDR3 nucleotides are TGTGCCAGTAGTTACAGGAACTATGGCTACACCTTC.

This chain links TRBV28 with TRBJ2-1; D unclear. Germline assignment: CDR1 MDHEN and CDR2 SYDVKM. The CDR3 loop spans 12 amino acids. V was shortened by 6 bases and J by 7 bases, with 10 bases between the two germline ends. CDR3 residues: CASSLGWNEQFF. The CDR3 coding sequence is TGTGCCAGCAGCCTGGGCTGGAATGAGCAGTTCTTC.

The chain uses TRBV30 and TRBJ2-7; 13 positions match TRBD2. J was trimmed by 3 bases and V by 2 bases; bases with no gene match: 7. CDR3 length: 16 amino acids. Germline V gives CDR1 GTSNPN, CDR2 SVGIG (reference sequence). CDR3 sequence reads: CAWSRRTSGSRYEQYF. The CDR3 nucleotides read TGTGCCTGGAGTCGTAGGACTAGCGGGAGTCGCTACGAGCAGTACTTC.

The chain couples TRBV6-4 to TRBJ2-5, with D possibly TRBD1 on 7 matching bases. Germline CDR1 and CDR2: MRHNA and SNTAGT. Trimming stripped 3 bases from V and 1 base from J, with 12 bases between. This CDR3 comprises 15 residues. The CDR3 loop reads CASSESQGGQETQYF. For the CDR3, the DNA is TGTGCCAGCAGTGAAAGTCAGGGGGGCCAAGAGACCCAGTACTTC.

The CDR3, as DNA: TGTGCCAGCAGCCGGACAGGGGCGGCTGGGGGCTACACCTTC. Protein product: CASSRTGAAGGYTF. J is TRBJ1-2 and V is TRBV6-1, with 9 nucleotides matching TRBD1. V gave up 6 bases and J gave up 8 bases; unmatched junction bases: 10. The CDR3 extends over 14 amino acids. Germline CDR1 is MNHNS and CDR2 is SASEGT.

This sequence joins TRBV5-6 and TRBJ2-7; tentatively, D is TRBD2 (5 bases). V lost 4 bases and J lost 3, with 14 bases in between. The CDR3 length is 14 residues. CDR1 and CDR2 (germline): SGHDT, YYEEEE. As DNA, the CDR3 is TGTGCCAGCAGCCCTCGGGGATATTACTACGAGCAGTACTTC. Its protein product is CASSPRGYYYEQYF.

This chain joins TRBV28 and TRBJ2-7; 7 bases agree with TRBD2. With 3 bases clipped from V and 6 bases from J, the junction kept 8 bases outside the gene matches. The CDR3 runs to 14 residues. Germline-derived CDR1 and CDR2 are MDHEN and SYDVKM. The CDR3 protein is CASSFPAGGSEQYF. The DNA for the CDR3 is TGTGCCAGCAGTTTTCCGGCCGGGGGGAGCGAGCAGTACTTC.

V is TRBV5-1 and J is TRBJ2-1, with TRBD1 matching 9 bases. Trimming took 5 bases from V and 8 from J; bases not matched to a gene: 11. The CDR3 sequence is 15 residues long. In germline, CDR1 is SGHRS, CDR2 YFSETQ. The CDR3 spells CASSPGTGLHDEQFF. Written as DNA, the CDR3 is TGCGCCAGCAGTCCCGGGACAGGGCTTCACGATGAGCAGTTCTTC.

CDR3 nucleotides: TGTGCCAGCAGTTTCCGACTAGCGGGAGAGACAGATACGCAGTATTTT. Protein: CASSFRLAGETDTQYF. This chain connects TRBV28 to TRBJ2-3; 12 nucleotides align to TRBD2. The CDR3 sequence is 16 residues long. Germline CDR1 is MDHEN and CDR2 is SYDVKM. V shed 3 bases, J shed 3 bases, and the junction held 4 bases outside the gene matches.

V gene TRBV5-1 combines with J gene TRBJ2-1; 11 bases map to TRBD2. The V and J ends lost 4 bases and 3 bases, in that order; junction bases with no gene match: 9. This CDR3 is 17 amino acids long. Germline assignment: CDR1 SGHRS and CDR2 YFSETQ. The CDR3 spells CASSGRSSGRFYNEQFF. The CDR3 DNA reads as TGCGCCAGCAGCGGACGATCTAGCGGGAGGTTCTACAATGAGCAGTTCTTC.

The table lists this clone with a count of one. The chain combines TRBV28 with TRBJ2-7, with 13 bases fitting TRBD2. Germline V CDR1 and CDR2: MDHEN, SYDVKM. With 5 bases clipped from V and 3 bases from J, the junction kept 4 bases outside the gene matches. The CDR3 is 15 residues long. The CDR3 sequence: CASSPGTSGNYEQYF. CDR3 nucleotide sequence: TGTGCCAGCAGTCCCGGGACTAGCGGGAACTACGAGCAGTACTTC.

The rearrangement links TRBV9 to TRBJ2-6, with 7 bases lining up with TRBD1. The CDR3 contains 18 residues. Germline values: CDR1 SGDLS, CDR2 YYNGEE. The J segment lost 0 bases and the V segment lost 7 bases, leaving 13 bases of the junction unmatched. The CDR3 here is CASGLPTGNISGANVLTF. The CDR3 region has the DNA TGTGCCAGCGGGCTACCGACAGGGAATATCTCTGGGGCCAACGTCCTGACTTTC. The complete variable domain, with remaining parts taken from reference TRBV9 and TRBJ2-6, reads DSGVTQTPKHLITATGQRVTLRCSPRSGDLSVYWYQQSLDQGLQFLIQYYNGEERAKGNILERFSAQQFPDLHSELNLSSLELGDSALYFCASGLPTGNISGANVLTFGAGSRLTVL.

V and J are TRBV9 and TRBJ1-1, with unresolved D. Germline CDR1 SGDLS, CDR2 YYNGEE. V lost 2 bases and J lost 0, with 8 bases in between. The CDR3 has 14 residues. CDR3 protein: CASSVDTMNTEAFF. The CDR3, as DNA: TGTGCCAGCAGCGTTGACACAATGAACACTGAAGCTTTCTTT.

The J gene is TRBJ2-7, the V gene TRBV7-8; the match to TRBD1 covers 8 bases. Germline V CDR1 and CDR2: SGHVS, FQNEAQ. The CDR3 is 14 residues long. V was pared by 5 bases and J by 3 bases, with 6 bases of the junction left unmatched. CDR3 nucleotides: TGTGCCAGCAGCCCCGGGACAGGAGTCTACGAGCAGTACTTC. It encodes CASSPGTGVYEQYF.

V is TRBV2 and J is TRBJ1-1; D is perhaps TRBD1 (6 bases). The CDR3 loop spans 18 amino acids. The V end was cut by 10 bases, the J end by 4 bases, with 31 bases between. Germline CDR1 SNHLY, CDR2 FYNNEI. CDR3 sequence (DNA): TGTGCCATGACTGGGGCACCCACAGGGTTTGTTCGTCCCACTGAAGCTTTCTTT. Encoded protein: CAMTGAPTGFVRPTEAFF.

The V and J genes are TRBV7-9 and TRBJ1-5, with D uncertain. Trimming stripped 1 base from V and 1 base from J, with 11 bases between. Germline lookup yields CDR1 SEHNR and CDR2 FQNEAQ (reference sequence). CDR3 length: 16 amino acids. In DNA, the CDR3 is TGTGCCAGCAGCTTAGGTGACGGGAGGAGCAATCAGCCCCAGCATTTT. Translated: CASSLGDGRSNQPQHF.

This clone appeared a single time. The chain joins TRBV21-1 to TRBJ2-7; the table's D gene call, TRBD2, was not cross checked with the DNA. TRBV21-1 is annotated as a pseudogene. This CDR3 contains 14 residues. The CDR3 DNA follows: TGTGCCAGCAGCCCCCGGGGGAAGAGGTACGAGCAGTACTTC. As protein: CASSPRGKRYEQYF.

This chain connects TRBV6-1 to TRBJ2-5, with TRBD2 matching over 7 bases. V shed 8 bases, J shed 4 bases, and the junction held 10 bases outside the gene matches. The CDR3 sequence is 14 residues long. Germline CDR1 MNHNS, CDR2 SASEGT. CDR3 in DNA: TGTGCCAGCGCGACTGGGACTACCGGAGAGACCCAGTACTTC. Encoded protein: CASATGTTGETQYF.

The chain uses TRBV7-9 and TRBJ1-4, with D perhaps TRBD1 (6 bases). Germline CDR1 SEHNR, CDR2 FQNEAQ (reference sequence). CDR3 length: 16 amino acids. The V end lost 1 base, the J end lost 0 bases, and 9 bases lay between the germline ends. CDR3 nucleotides: TGTGCCAGCAGCTTAGTGGGGGCTGCAACTAATGAAAAACTGTTTTTT. Protein sequence: CASSLVGAATNEKLFF.

The genes are TRBV7-9 and TRBJ2-5; no clear D. The V end was cut by 5 bases, the J end by 4 bases, with 14 bases between. The CDR3 spans 14 residues. Per germline, CDR1 SEHNR and CDR2 FQNEAQ (reference sequence). CDR3 in DNA: TGTGCCAGCAGCCCGCCATCGAGGTCAGAGACCCAGTACTTC. This translates into CASSPPSRSETQYF.

This clone came up once. J is TRBJ2-7 and V is TRBV7-2, with D maybe TRBD1 (5 bases). The germline V gene encodes CDR1 SGHTA and CDR2 FQGNSA. V shed 5 bases and J shed 4 bases, with 18 bases lying between them. CDR3 length equals 15 residues. This chain's CDR3 is CASSPTVVPSYEQYF. The DNA of the CDR3 is TGTGCCAGCAGCCCGACAGTGGTCCCATCTTACGAGCAGTACTTC. Together with reference TRBV7-2 and TRBJ2-7, the CDR3 gives the full variable domain: GAGVSQSPSNKVTEKGKDVELRCDPISGHTALYWYRQSLGQGLEFLIYFQGNSAPDKSGLPSDRFSAERTGGSVSTLTIQRTQQEDSAVYLCASSPTVVPSYEQYFGPGTRLTVT.

This chain joins TRBV7-8 and TRBJ2-4; D remains ambiguous. This CDR3 is built from 17 residues. Germline V CDR1 and CDR2: SGHVS, FQNEAQ. Trimming took off 1 base at V and 0 bases at J, with 13 bases between the two ends. In nucleotides, the CDR3 is TGTGCCAGCAGCTTAGAAGGCGGAGTAATAGCCAAAAACATTCAGTACTTC. Its protein product is CASSLEGGVIAKNIQYF.